The next 14 T cell receptor beta chains were all read from a single sample in a study of blood T cell repertoires in COVID-19. The assay was immunoSEQ multiplex PCR, and TCRdb's table has in-frame clones only and misses some. The profile shows 150,000 to 200,000 clones, approximately 88% of them singletons. The sequencing sample was made of peripheral blood. Receptors originate from a woman in her forties or fifties with acute or convalescent COVID-19.

This chain uses TRBV4-1 with TRBJ1-2, with TRBD1 matching 8 bases. This CDR3 contains 15 residues. Germline V gene data show CDR1 as MGHRA and CDR2 as YSYEKL. J was trimmed by 13 bases and V by 0 bases; bases with no gene match: 13. CDR3 sequence (DNA): TGCGCCAGCAGCCAAGATCAGAATACTGACAGGGGAAGCACCTTC. Its translation: CASSQDQNTDRGSTF.

The chain has TRBV5-1 and TRBJ2-7, with 10 bases identical to TRBD1. The CDR3 spans 15 residues. From germline, CDR1 is SGHRS and CDR2 YFSETQ. The ends lost 4 bases at V and 5 bases at J; junction bases unmatched: 9. CDR3 amino acids: CASSNPRDRGHEQYF. The CDR3 nucleotides are TGCGCCAGCAGCAACCCCCGGGACAGGGGCCACGAGCAGTACTTC.

The chain links TRBV6-5 to TRBJ1-4; no clear D. The germline CDR1 and CDR2 sequences are MNHEY and SVGAGI. V dropped 7 bases and J dropped 2 bases, with 11 bases sitting between them. This CDR3 is 14 amino acids long. As DNA, the CDR3 is TGTGCCAGCAATCCGGTGGTTACTAATGAAAAACTGTTTTTT. Translation gives CASNPVVTNEKLFF.

This chain links TRBV9 with TRBJ2-5; 7 bases fit TRBD1. The germline V gene has CDR1 SGDLS and CDR2 YYNGEE. The ends lost 2 bases at V and 5 bases at J; junction bases unmatched: 12. The length of the CDR3 is 16 residues. This chain's CDR3 is CASSVLNKGAGETQYF. The DNA for the CDR3 is TGTGCCAGCAGCGTTCTAAATAAGGGGGCAGGGGAGACCCAGTACTTC. Drawing the rest from reference TRBV9 and TRBJ2-5, the complete variable domain is DSGVTQTPKHLITATGQRVTLRCSPRSGDLSVYWYQQSLDQGLQFLIQYYNGEERAKGNILERFSAQQFPDLHSELNLSSLELGDSALYFCASSVLNKGAGETQYFGPGTRLLVL.

This sequence joins TRBV30 and TRBJ2-7, with D possibly matching TRBD2 (5 bases). Trimming pared 4 bases from V and 3 bases from J, leaving 10 bases between. CDR3 length: 12 amino acids. CDR1 and CDR2 (germline): GTSNPN, SVGIG (reference sequence). For the CDR3, the DNA is TGTGCCTGGATGGACTCCTACTACGAGCAGTACTTC. It codes for CAWMDSYYEQYF. Complete variable domain (other parts from reference TRBV30 and TRBJ2-7): SQTIHQWPATLVQPVGSPLSLECTVEGTSNPNLYWYRQAAGRGLQLLFYSVGIGQISSEVPQNLSASRPQDRQFILSSKKLLLSDSGFYLCAWMDSYYEQYFGPGTRLTVT.

The rearrangement joins TRBV7-3 to TRBJ2-2, with TRBD1 as a possible D gene (6 bases). V lost 4 bases, J lost 3 bases, and 9 bases lay in between. Germline V gene sequence: CDR1 SGHTA, CDR2 FQGTGA. CDR3 length: 14 amino acids. The CDR3 sequence: CASSSGQHTGELFF. The CDR3 coding sequence is TGTGCCAGCAGCTCCGGACAGCACACCGGGGAGCTGTTTTTT.

The chain couples TRBV11-2 to TRBJ2-4; D might be TRBD2 (5 bases). The V end was cut by 5 bases, the J end by 8 bases, with 13 bases between. Germline loops: CDR1 SGHAT, CDR2 FQNNGV. The CDR3 contains 13 residues. CDR3 residues: CASSLVAADIQYF. The CDR3 bases are TGTGCCAGCAGCCTCGTGGCAGCGGACATTCAGTACTTC.

CDR3 sequence: CASSFGLANEQYF. CDR3 in DNA: TGTGCCAGCAGCTTTGGTCTAGCGAACGAGCAGTACTTC. The V and J genes are TRBV11-2 and TRBJ2-7, with D maybe TRBD2 (6 bases). The germline V gene has CDR1 SGHAT and CDR2 FQNNGV. The germline V and J ends were trimmed by 3 bases and 5 bases, with 11 bases remaining between them. This CDR3 comprises 13 residues.

The gene calls are TRBV6-6 and TRBJ2-2; TRBD2 matches 8 bases. Germline CDR1 MNHNY, CDR2 SVGAGI (reference sequence). V lost 0 bases, J lost 5 bases, and 5 bases stayed unmatched. The CDR3 spans 16 residues. CDR3 sequence (DNA): TGTGCCAGCAGTTACTCGAGCGGGAGTGGTACCGGGGAGCTGTTTTTT. Protein sequence: CASSYSSGSGTGELFF.

The gene calls are TRBV20-1 and TRBJ2-2; TRBD1 matches 8 bases. Losses at the gene ends were 3 bases for V and 8 bases for J; bases not matched to a gene: 8. Germline V gene lookup returns CDR1 DFQATT and CDR2 SNEGSKA (reference sequence). The CDR3 extends over 14 amino acids. CDR3 in amino acids: CSASGQGGTGELFF. The CDR3 DNA follows: TGCAGTGCTAGTGGACAGGGAGGTACTGGGGAGCTGTTTTTT.

This clone came up a few times. The V gene is TRBV2, the J gene TRBJ1-2; D may be TRBD1 (5 bases). The CDR3 is made up of 14 amino acids. The germline V gene encodes CDR1 SNHLY and CDR2 FYNNEI. Trimming left V 9 bases short and J 2 bases short, with 16 bases between. In DNA, the CDR3 is TGTGCCAGAGGCTCTCCAGGGTTAAACTATGGCTACACCTTC. Residues: CARGSPGLNYGYTF.

This chain links TRBV2 with TRBJ1-1; 7 nucleotides align to TRBD1. V lost 3 bases to trimming and J lost 11 bases; unmatched junction nucleotides: 6. Germline V CDR1 and CDR2: SNHLY, FYNNEI. The CDR3 consists of 12 residues. Written as DNA, the CDR3 is TGTGCCAGCAGTGAGGTCCGGACAGGCGCTTTCTTT. This translates into CASSEVRTGAFF.

This chain uses TRBV9 with TRBJ1-2, with 8 bases aligning to TRBD1. Germline CDR1 and CDR2: SGDLS and YYNGEE. The J segment lost 6 bases and the V segment lost 4 bases, leaving 8 bases of the junction unmatched. There are 14 residues in the CDR3. The CDR3 sequence: CASSSGTGGHGYTF. For the CDR3, the DNA is TGTGCCAGCAGCTCGGGTACAGGGGGTCATGGCTACACCTTC.

The CDR3 here is CASSQVYWGSGSRYEQYF. CDR3 DNA sequence: TGTGCCAGCAGCCAAGTTTATTGGGGATCCGGGAGTAGGTACGAGCAGTACTTC. V usage is TRBV3-1 (or the pseudogene TRBV3-2) and J usage is TRBJ2-7; TRBD2 is a possible D gene (6 bases). Trimming pared 1 base from V and 4 bases from J, leaving 23 bases between. The CDR3 runs to 18 residues. Germline loops: CDR1 LGHDT, CDR2 YNNKEL (reference sequence).